The clone carrying this TCR beta chain was recorded many times. Its matching antigen is unknown. Preparing the TCRbeta library involved the use of unique molecular identifiers. TCRdb analysed the PCR reads with MiXCR anew, one entry per CDR3 protein. The sample has roughly 180,000 distinct CDR3 sequences, more than 9.5% seen once; the top ten hold about 13%. The sample is drawn from a study of T-cell reconstitution after alpha-beta-depleted transplantation in children. Study-wide results and limits: Some patients showed high day-60 TCRbeta diversity, which derived from surviving recipient T cells and thymic progenitors. One year after transplant, T-cell counts and diversity came mostly from newly produced T cells. Expanded graft clones, several hundred of them, were reportedly the source of alpha-beta T cells about two months after transplant.

V trimming: 3 bases; J trimming: 2 bases; junction bases outside the gene matches: 4. The CDR3 runs 13 residues. Germline V gives CDR1 DFQATT, CDR2 SNEGSKA (reference sequence). This sample comprised PBMCs, obtained before TCRalphabeta/CD19-depleted stem cell transplant. The source is a boy under 10 years old with acute myeloid leukemia, due to receive a stem cell transplant. The chain links TRBV20-1 to TRBJ2-7, with 7 bases identical to TRBD2. The chain's CDR3 is CSASDGRPYEQYF. The CDR3 bases are TGCAGTGCTAGCGACGGGAGGCCCTACGAGCAGTACTTC.